These T cell receptor beta chains were read from a single sample in a study of T cells after yellow fever vaccination. Using its own MiXCR run on the 5' RACE reads, TCRdb lists one record per CDR3 protein. The sample contains over 300,000 distinct CDR3 sequences, roughly 3.5% of which appear only once. This material consisted of PBMCs, taken on the day of the yellow fever booster vaccination. The receptors derive from a man aged 18 to 29 who received the YFV17D yellow fever vaccine. CDR3s include the opening cysteine and the closing phenylalanine or tryptophan. The order of the fields is V gene, J gene, clone size, D gene, CDR3 protein, CDR3 DNA. A D gene is named only where the DNA matches it firmly. Not all rows give a size; the values are once, few, many and, for expanded clones, a class.

v_gene: TRBV7-6; j_gene: TRBJ2-5; abundance: many; d_gene: TRBD2; CDR3aa: CASSLGVTSGGYQETQYF; CDR3nt: TGTGCCAGCAGCTTAGGTGTAACTAGCGGGGGGTACCAAGAGACCCAGTACTTC
v_gene: TRBV7-8; j_gene: TRBJ2-3; abundance: many; d_gene: -; CDR3aa: CASSLGQGMITDTQYF; CDR3nt: TGTGCCAGCAGCTTAGGGCAGGGGATGATCACAGATACGCAGTATTTT
v_gene: TRBV7-6; j_gene: TRBJ1-6; abundance: few; d_gene: TRBD1; CDR3aa: CASSPGTGANSPLHF; CDR3nt: TGTGCCAGCAGCCCCGGGACAGGGGCAAATTCACCCCTCCACTTT
v_gene: TRBV9; j_gene: TRBJ1-5; abundance: few; d_gene: -; CDR3aa: CASSVAGNQPQHF; CDR3nt: TGTGCCAGCAGCGTAGCAGGGAATCAGCCCCAGCATTTT
v_gene: TRBV5-1; j_gene: TRBJ2-5; abundance: many; d_gene: -; CDR3aa: CASSLAGGDETQYF; CDR3nt: TGCGCCAGCAGCTTGGCTGGAGGGGACGAGACCCAGTACTTC
v_gene: TRBV6-6; j_gene: TRBJ2-1; abundance: -; d_gene: -; CDR3aa: CASSYRAGYNEQFF; CDR3nt: TGTGCCAGCAGTTACCGCGCAGGGTACAATGAGCAGTTCTTC
v_gene: TRBV5-1; j_gene: TRBJ2-3; abundance: few; d_gene: -; CDR3aa: CASRRDMDTQYF; CDR3nt: TGCGCCAGCAGAAGGGACATGGATACGCAGTATTTT
v_gene: TRBV7-2; j_gene: TRBJ2-5; abundance: many; d_gene: -; CDR3aa: CASSYGGHVETQYF; CDR3nt: TGTGCCAGCAGTTACGGGGGGCACGTTGAGACCCAGTACTTC
v_gene: TRBV4-2; j_gene: TRBJ1-3; abundance: -; d_gene: -; CDR3aa: CASSLPVGSGGNTIYF; CDR3nt: TGTGCCAGCAGCCTCCCCGTTGGGTCGGGAGGAAACACCATATATTTT
v_gene: TRBV10-1; j_gene: TRBJ2-3; abundance: many; d_gene: TRBD1; CDR3aa: CASSESRDRDTDTQYF; CDR3nt: TGCGCCAGCAGTGAGTCTCGGGACAGGGACACAGATACGCAGTATTTT
v_gene: TRBV4-2; j_gene: TRBJ2-1; abundance: many; d_gene: -; CDR3aa: CASSQAPGGAYNEQFF; CDR3nt: TGTGCCAGCAGCCAAGCGCCCGGGGGTGCCTACAATGAGCAGTTCTTC
v_gene: TRBV5-1; j_gene: TRBJ1-1; abundance: many; d_gene: TRBD1; CDR3aa: CASRDRGGTEAFF; CDR3nt: TGCGCCAGCAGGGACAGGGGAGGGACTGAAGCTTTCTTT
v_gene: TRBV7-6; j_gene: TRBJ2-1; abundance: many; d_gene: TRBD2; CDR3aa: CASSRAGGRSILNEQFF; CDR3nt: TGTGCCAGCAGCCGAGCGGGGGGGCGATCCATACTGAATGAGCAGTTCTTC
v_gene: TRBV10-2; j_gene: TRBJ2-2; abundance: many; d_gene: -; CDR3aa: CASSESLGPPNTGELFF; CDR3nt: TGCGCCAGCAGTGAGTCTTTAGGGCCCCCGAACACCGGGGAGCTGTTTTTT
v_gene: TRBV4-2; j_gene: TRBJ2-7; abundance: -; d_gene: -; CDR3aa: CASSQEGASEQYF; CDR3nt: TGTGCCAGCAGCCAAGAAGGGGCCAGCGAGCAGTACTTC
v_gene: TRBV15; j_gene: TRBJ2-5; abundance: -; d_gene: TRBD2; CDR3aa: CATSGVAGPDGTQYF; CDR3nt: TGTGCCACCAGCGGGGTAGCGGGCCCCGACGGGACCCAGTACTTC
v_gene: TRBV20-1; j_gene: TRBJ2-1; abundance: -; d_gene: -; CDR3aa: CSARDPTHGQNNEQFF; CDR3nt: TGCAGTGCTAGAGATCCGACGCATGGACAGAACAATGAGCAGTTCTTC
v_gene: TRBV19; j_gene: TRBJ1-1; abundance: few; d_gene: -; CDR3aa: CASSSSLVVGYTEAFF; CDR3nt: TGTGCCAGTAGTTCTTCCCTCGTTGTGGGGTACACTGAAGCTTTCTTT
v_gene: TRBV6-6; j_gene: TRBJ1-6; abundance: few; d_gene: -; CDR3aa: CASSIPSGGGLHF; CDR3nt: TGTGCCAGCAGTATCCCTTCGGGAGGCGGCCTCCACTTT
v_gene: TRBV19; j_gene: TRBJ1-1; abundance: -; d_gene: -; CDR3aa: CASSISRYSEDFF; CDR3nt: TGTGCCAGTAGTATATCTAGGTATTCTGAAGATTTCTTT
v_gene: TRBV7-9; j_gene: TRBJ2-3; abundance: many; d_gene: -; CDR3aa: CASSFSADTQYF; CDR3nt: TGTGCCAGCAGCTTTTCGGCGGATACGCAGTATTTT
v_gene: TRBV5-1; j_gene: TRBJ2-2; abundance: many; d_gene: -; CDR3aa: CASSYQHTGELFF; CDR3nt: TGCGCCAGCAGCTACCAGCACACCGGGGAGCTGTTTTTT
v_gene: TRBV20-1; j_gene: TRBJ2-2; abundance: many; d_gene: -; CDR3aa: CSARKDWTGELFF; CDR3nt: TGCAGTGCTAGGAAGGACTGGACCGGGGAGCTGTTTTTT
v_gene: TRBV15; j_gene: TRBJ2-7; abundance: -; d_gene: -; CDR3aa: CATSRESRQTYEQYF; CDR3nt: TGTGCCACCAGCAGAGAATCTAGGCAGACCTACGAGCAGTACTTC
v_gene: TRBV7-2; j_gene: TRBJ1-3; abundance: many; d_gene: -; CDR3aa: CASSFLSSGNTIYF; CDR3nt: TGTGCCAGCAGCTTTTTGAGCTCTGGAAACACCATATATTTT
v_gene: TRBV4-1; j_gene: TRBJ1-5; abundance: -; d_gene: -; CDR3aa: CASSLQGLWNQPQHF; CDR3nt: TGCGCCAGCAGCCTTCAGGGGCTGTGGAATCAGCCCCAGCATTTT
v_gene: TRBV7-8; j_gene: TRBJ2-7; abundance: few; d_gene: -; CDR3aa: CASSFTASSYEQYF; CDR3nt: TGTGCCAGCAGCTTCACAGCGAGCTCCTACGAGCAGTACTTC
v_gene: TRBV5-1; j_gene: TRBJ2-7; abundance: many; d_gene: -; CDR3aa: CASRRAVSSYEQYF; CDR3nt: TGCGCCAGTCGCAGGGCGGTAAGTTCCTACGAGCAGTACTTC
v_gene: TRBV7-2; j_gene: TRBJ1-1; abundance: -; d_gene: -; CDR3aa: CASSLVGGATEAFF; CDR3nt: TGTGCCAGCAGCTTAGTAGGGGGTGCCACTGAAGCTTTCTTT
v_gene: TRBV7-2; j_gene: TRBJ2-1; abundance: -; d_gene: -; CDR3aa: CASSLAGRLTRDEQFF; CDR3nt: TGTGCCAGCAGCTTAGCGGGGCGGCTTACGCGGGATGAGCAGTTCTTC
v_gene: TRBV7-3; j_gene: TRBJ2-3; abundance: few; d_gene: -; CDR3aa: CASSLLGEDTDTQYF; CDR3nt: TGTGCCAGCAGCTTATTGGGCGAGGACACAGATACGCAGTATTTT
v_gene: TRBV28; j_gene: TRBJ1-1; abundance: many; d_gene: -; CDR3aa: CASRPGSMNTEAFF; CDR3nt: TGTGCCAGCAGACCAGGCAGCATGAACACTGAAGCTTTCTTT
v_gene: TRBV7-6; j_gene: TRBJ1-2; abundance: many; d_gene: -; CDR3aa: CASSPRTDTDGGYTF; CDR3nt: TGTGCCAGCAGCCCCCGGACGGATACCGACGGTGGCTACACCTTC
v_gene: TRBV20-1; j_gene: TRBJ2-3; abundance: once; d_gene: -; CDR3aa: CSASRRGGTDTQYF; CDR3nt: TGCAGTGCTAGTCGTCGGGGTGGGACAGATACGCAGTATTTT
v_gene: TRBV5-1; j_gene: TRBJ1-1; abundance: many; d_gene: TRBD1; CDR3aa: CASSGQGAGTEAFF; CDR3nt: TGCGCCAGCAGCGGACAGGGGGCTGGGACTGAAGCTTTCTTT
v_gene: TRBV18; j_gene: TRBJ2-5; abundance: many; d_gene: TRBD2; CDR3aa: CASSPKAYVVAGKETQYF; CDR3nt: TGTGCCAGCTCACCGAAGGCCTACGTGGTAGCGGGGAAAGAGACCCAGTACTTC
v_gene: TRBV12-3/TRBV12-4; j_gene: TRBJ1-5; abundance: many; d_gene: -; CDR3aa: CASSLGGPQPQHF; CDR3nt: TGTGCCAGCAGTTTAGGGGGTCCTCAGCCCCAGCATTTT
v_gene: TRBV7-3; j_gene: TRBJ2-7; abundance: few; d_gene: TRBD1; CDR3aa: CASSSIGQGGEQYF; CDR3nt: TGTGCCAGCAGCTCCATAGGACAGGGAGGTGAGCAGTACTTC
v_gene: TRBV20-1; j_gene: TRBJ2-7; abundance: many; d_gene: -; CDR3aa: CSANNRDATYYEQYF; CDR3nt: TGCAGTGCTAACAACCGGGACGCGACTTACTACGAGCAGTACTTC
v_gene: TRBV11-3; j_gene: TRBJ2-4; abundance: -; d_gene: -; CDR3aa: CASSRTIAKNIQYF; CDR3nt: TGTGCCAGCAGCCGGACTATAGCCAAAAACATTCAGTACTTC
v_gene: TRBV5-1; j_gene: TRBJ2-1; abundance: many; d_gene: -; CDR3aa: CASSLDREQFF; CDR3nt: TGCGCCAGCAGCCTTGACCGGGAGCAGTTCTTC
v_gene: TRBV18; j_gene: TRBJ1-6; abundance: few; d_gene: -; CDR3aa: CASSPSGISPLHF; CDR3nt: TGTGCCAGCTCACCCTCAGGGATTTCACCCCTCCACTTT
v_gene: TRBV6-2/TRBV6-3; j_gene: TRBJ2-3; abundance: many; d_gene: -; CDR3aa: CASTPGRSTDTQYF; CDR3nt: TGTGCCAGCACGCCGGGACGTAGCACAGATACGCAGTATTTT
v_gene: TRBV28; j_gene: TRBJ1-3; abundance: many; d_gene: TRBD1; CDR3aa: CASSLWTGDSGNTIYF; CDR3nt: TGTGCCAGCAGTTTATGGACAGGGGACTCTGGAAACACCATATATTTT
v_gene: TRBV5-1; j_gene: TRBJ1-5; abundance: many; d_gene: TRBD1; CDR3aa: CASRQGWDQPQHF; CDR3nt: TGCGCCAGCAGACAGGGGTGGGATCAGCCCCAGCATTTT
v_gene: TRBV28; j_gene: TRBJ1-4; abundance: -; d_gene: -; CDR3aa: CASRRRTGRNEKLFF; CDR3nt: TGTGCCAGCAGGCGACGGACCGGGCGTAATGAAAAACTGTTTTTT
v_gene: TRBV7-6; j_gene: TRBJ2-2; abundance: few; d_gene: -; CDR3aa: CASSSQGTAGELFF; CDR3nt: TGTGCCAGCAGCTCCCAGGGAACAGCCGGGGAGCTGTTTTTT
v_gene: TRBV6-1; j_gene: TRBJ2-3; abundance: -; d_gene: -; CDR3aa: CASSGDTGTQYF; CDR3nt: TGTGCCAGCAGTGGGGACACTGGTACGCAGTATTTT
v_gene: TRBV6-1; j_gene: TRBJ1-4; abundance: many; d_gene: -; CDR3aa: CASSWDFRSSAFNEKLFF; CDR3nt: TGTGCCAGCAGTTGGGATTTTCGTTCGTCCGCCTTTAATGAAAAACTGTTTTTT
v_gene: TRBV20-1; j_gene: TRBJ1-4; abundance: few; d_gene: -; CDR3aa: CSAKGARGTNEKLFF; CDR3nt: TGCAGTGCTAAAGGGGCCCGAGGAACTAATGAAAAACTGTTTTTT
v_gene: TRBV6-2/TRBV6-3; j_gene: TRBJ2-6; abundance: many; d_gene: -; CDR3aa: CASNYGAAGANVLTF; CDR3nt: TGTGCCAGCAACTACGGGGCAGCCGGGGCCAACGTCCTGACTTTC
v_gene: TRBV5-1; j_gene: TRBJ2-5; abundance: many; d_gene: TRBD2; CDR3aa: CASSLFPGGETQYF; CDR3nt: TGCGCCAGCAGCTTGTTTCCGGGGGGGGAGACCCAGTACTTC
v_gene: TRBV7-2; j_gene: TRBJ2-2; abundance: few; d_gene: -; CDR3aa: CASSGGTARDTGELFF; CDR3nt: TGTGCCAGCAGCGGAGGGACAGCCAGGGACACCGGGGAGCTGTTTTTT
v_gene: TRBV5-5; j_gene: TRBJ2-5; abundance: -; d_gene: -; CDR3aa: CASSLVFRQETQYF; CDR3nt: TGTGCCAGCAGCTTGGTGTTCAGACAAGAGACCCAGTACTTC
v_gene: TRBV6-1; j_gene: TRBJ2-1; abundance: -; d_gene: -; CDR3aa: CASSEAWGTNEQFF; CDR3nt: TGTGCCAGCAGTGAGGCTTGGGGGACGAATGAGCAGTTCTTC